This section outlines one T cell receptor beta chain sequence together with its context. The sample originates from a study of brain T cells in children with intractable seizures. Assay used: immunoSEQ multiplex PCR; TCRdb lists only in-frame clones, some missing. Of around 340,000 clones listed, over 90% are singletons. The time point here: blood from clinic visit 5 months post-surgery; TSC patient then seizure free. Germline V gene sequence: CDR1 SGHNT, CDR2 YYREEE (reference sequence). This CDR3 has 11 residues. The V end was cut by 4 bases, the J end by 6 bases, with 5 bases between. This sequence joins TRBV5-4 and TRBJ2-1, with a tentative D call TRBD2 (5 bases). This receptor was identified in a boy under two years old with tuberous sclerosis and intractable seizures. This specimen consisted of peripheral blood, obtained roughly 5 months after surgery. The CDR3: CASSSGNEQFF. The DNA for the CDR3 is TGTGCCAGCAGCAGCGGCAATGAGCAGTTCTTC. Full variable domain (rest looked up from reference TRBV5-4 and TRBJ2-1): ETGVTQSPTHLIKTRGQQVTLRCSSQSGHNTVSWYQQALGQGPQFIFQYYREEENGRGNFPPRFSGLQFPNYSSELNVNALELDDSALYLCASSSGNEQFFGPGTRLTVL.